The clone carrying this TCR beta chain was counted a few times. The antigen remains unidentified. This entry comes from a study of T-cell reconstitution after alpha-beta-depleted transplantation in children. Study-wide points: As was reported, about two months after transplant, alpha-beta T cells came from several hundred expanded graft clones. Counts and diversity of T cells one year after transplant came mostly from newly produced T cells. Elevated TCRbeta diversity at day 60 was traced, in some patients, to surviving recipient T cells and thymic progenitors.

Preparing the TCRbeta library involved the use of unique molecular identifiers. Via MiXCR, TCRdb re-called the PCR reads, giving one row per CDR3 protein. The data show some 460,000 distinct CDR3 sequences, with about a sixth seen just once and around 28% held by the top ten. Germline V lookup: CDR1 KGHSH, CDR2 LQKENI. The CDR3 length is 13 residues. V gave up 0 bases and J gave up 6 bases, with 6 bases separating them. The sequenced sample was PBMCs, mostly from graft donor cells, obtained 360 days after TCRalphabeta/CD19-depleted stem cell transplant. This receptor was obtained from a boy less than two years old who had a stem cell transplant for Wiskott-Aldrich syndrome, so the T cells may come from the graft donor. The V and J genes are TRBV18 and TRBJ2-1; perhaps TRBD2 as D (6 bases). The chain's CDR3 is CASSPPGGNEQFF. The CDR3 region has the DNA TGTGCCAGCTCACCACCGGGAGGCAATGAGCAGTTCTTC.